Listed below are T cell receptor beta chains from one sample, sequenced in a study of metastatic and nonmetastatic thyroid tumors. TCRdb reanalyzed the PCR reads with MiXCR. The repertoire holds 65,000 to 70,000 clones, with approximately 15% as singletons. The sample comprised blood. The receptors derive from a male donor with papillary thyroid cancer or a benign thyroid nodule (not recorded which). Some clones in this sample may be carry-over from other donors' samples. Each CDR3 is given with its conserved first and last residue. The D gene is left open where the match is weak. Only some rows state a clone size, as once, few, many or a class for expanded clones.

CDR3 DNA: TGTGCCAGCAGGCGTACAACATGGGTAGTTCGGAGCACTGAAGCTTTCTTT
CDR3 protein: CASRRTTWVVRSTEAFF
D gene: .
V gene: TRBV6-1
clone size: few
J gene: TRBJ1-1

CDR3 DNA: TGCAGTGCTCCCCCAGGGGTTAGAAATGAGCAGTTCTTC
CDR3 protein: CSAPPGVRNEQFF
D gene: .
V gene: TRBV20-1
clone size: .
J gene: TRBJ2-1

CDR3 DNA: TGCAGTGCTAGAGATCCGGACAGGGGGGAGACTGAAGCTTTCTTT
CDR3 protein: CSARDPDRGETEAFF
D gene: TRBD1
V gene: TRBV20-1
clone size: many
J gene: TRBJ1-1

CDR3 DNA: TGTGCCAGCAGTTTAATGGTTTACGAGCAGTACTTC
CDR3 protein: CASSLMVYEQYF
D gene: .
V gene: TRBV28
clone size: many
J gene: TRBJ2-7

CDR3 DNA: TGTGCCAGCAGCCCACGGGGACTAGCGGGAGCCAATGAGCAGTTCTTC
CDR3 protein: CASSPRGLAGANEQFF
D gene: TRBD2
V gene: TRBV11-2
clone size: .
J gene: TRBJ2-1

CDR3 DNA: TGCAGTGCAACAGGGTCCGGCACTGAAGCTTTCTTT
CDR3 protein: CSATGSGTEAFF
D gene: .
V gene: TRBV20-1
clone size: .
J gene: TRBJ1-1

CDR3 DNA: TGTGCCAGCAGCCCCCACGCACCTAAGTCATGTCAGTACTTC
CDR3 protein: CASSPHAPKSCQYF
D gene: .
V gene: TRBV11-2
clone size: .
J gene: TRBJ2-7

CDR3 DNA: TGTGCCAGCAGCTACTTGAGGGCCCGGCGGGAAATGAACACTGAAGCTTTCTTT
CDR3 protein: CASSYLRARREMNTEAFF
D gene: .
V gene: TRBV5-4
clone size: .
J gene: TRBJ1-1

CDR3 DNA: TGTGCCGGCAGTTTTGGTGACTCGAGGACCGGGGAGCTGTTTTTT
CDR3 protein: CAGSFGDSRTGELFF
D gene: .
V gene: TRBV27
clone size: once
J gene: TRBJ2-2

CDR3 DNA: TGTGCCAGCAGCGTGGGGACTAGCGGGCTTAATAATGATCAGTTCTTC
CDR3 protein: CASSVGTSGLNNDQFF
D gene: TRBD2
V gene: TRBV6-2/TRBV6-3
clone size: few
J gene: TRBJ2-1

CDR3 DNA: TGTGCCAGCAGCTTGGGGCCCGGGGGAAGGGCCTACGAGCAGTACTTC
CDR3 protein: CASSLGPGGRAYEQYF
D gene: .
V gene: TRBV5-4
clone size: many
J gene: TRBJ2-7

CDR3 DNA: TGCGCCAGCAGCGGGAGAGACTGGGGCGAGCAGTACTTC
CDR3 protein: CASSGRDWGEQYF
D gene: .
V gene: TRBV10-1
clone size: many
J gene: TRBJ2-7

CDR3 DNA: TGCAGCGTCGCTCCCGGGACTAGGGAGACCCAGTACTTC
CDR3 protein: CSVAPGTRETQYF
D gene: TRBD2
V gene: TRBV29-1
clone size: many
J gene: TRBJ2-5

CDR3 DNA: TGCAGTGCTAGAGGTGGGAGCAGCACAGATACGCAGTATTTT
CDR3 protein: CSARGGSSTDTQYF
D gene: .
V gene: TRBV20-1
clone size: .
J gene: TRBJ2-3

CDR3 DNA: TGTGTCAGCGATGGGGGGAACTCCTACGAGCAGTACTTC
CDR3 protein: CVSDGGNSYEQYF
D gene: .
V gene: TRBV25-1
clone size: .
J gene: TRBJ2-7

CDR3 DNA: TGCGCCAGCAGCCCCGGACAGGGGCTCACCGGGGAGCTGTTTTTT
CDR3 protein: CASSPGQGLTGELFF
D gene: TRBD1
V gene: TRBV5-1
clone size: many
J gene: TRBJ2-2

CDR3 DNA: TGTGCCAGCAGTAGCACAGGGGGCTTACAAGAGACCCAGTACTTC
CDR3 protein: CASSSTGGLQETQYF
D gene: TRBD1
V gene: TRBV6-2/TRBV6-3
clone size: many
J gene: TRBJ2-5

CDR3 DNA: TGTGCCAGCAGCGTAGCTGGGGATACGCAGTATTTT
CDR3 protein: CASSVAGDTQYF
D gene: .
V gene: TRBV9
clone size: many
J gene: TRBJ2-3

CDR3 DNA: TGTGCCAGCAGTTCCTGGGGAGCAGGGGCCGGGGCCAACGTCCTGACTTTC
CDR3 protein: CASSSWGAGAGANVLTF
D gene: .
V gene: TRBV12-3/TRBV12-4
clone size: many
J gene: TRBJ2-6

CDR3 DNA: TGTGCCGCCAGCAGAGATTGGGTTACGCTTCCCCTAGGAAACACCATATATTTT
CDR3 protein: CAASRDWVTLPLGNTIYF
D gene: .
V gene: TRBV15
clone size: .
J gene: TRBJ1-3

CDR3 DNA: TGCGCCAGCAGCCAATCTAACACCGGGGAGCTGTTTTTT
CDR3 protein: CASSQSNTGELFF
D gene: .
V gene: TRBV4-1
clone size: many
J gene: TRBJ2-2

CDR3 DNA: TGCGGGAGCAGTGGGGGGAGGACTATGGAGCAGTACTTC
CDR3 protein: CGSSGGRTMEQYF
D gene: .
V gene: TRBV10-2
clone size: .
J gene: TRBJ2-7

CDR3 DNA: TGTGCCAGTAGCCCCGCACCGGGACAGGGGAACACTGAAGCTTTCTTT
CDR3 protein: CASSPAPGQGNTEAFF
D gene: TRBD1
V gene: TRBV19
clone size: many
J gene: TRBJ1-1

CDR3 DNA: TGTGCCAGCAGCCAAGAGACAAGAAATGAAAAACTGTTTTTT
CDR3 protein: CASSQETRNEKLFF
D gene: .
V gene: TRBV4-2
clone size: .
J gene: TRBJ1-4

CDR3 DNA: TGTGCCAGCATCCAAGCTAACTACGGCTACACCTTC
CDR3 protein: CASIQANYGYTF
D gene: .
V gene: TRBV12-3/TRBV12-4
clone size: few
J gene: TRBJ1-2

CDR3 DNA: TGTGCCAGCAGCTTGGGACTAGCGGGACGTCGGAATGAGCAGTTCTTC
CDR3 protein: CASSLGLAGRRNEQFF
D gene: TRBD2
V gene: TRBV11-1
clone size: many
J gene: TRBJ2-1

CDR3 DNA: TGTGCCAGCAGTTTAACAGTACCAGAGACCCAGTACTTC
CDR3 protein: CASSLTVPETQYF
D gene: .
V gene: TRBV28
clone size: many
J gene: TRBJ2-5

CDR3 DNA: TGCGCCAGCAGCTGGGGGACTAGTGGAGGTACGCAGTATTTT
CDR3 protein: CASSWGTSGGTQYF
D gene: TRBD2
V gene: TRBV5-1
clone size: many
J gene: TRBJ2-3

CDR3 DNA: TGCGCCAGCGAGGCAGGGGAACGCGAGACCCAGTACTTC
CDR3 protein: CASEAGERETQYF
D gene: .
V gene: TRBV5-1
clone size: many
J gene: TRBJ2-5

CDR3 DNA: TGTGCCAGCAGCCAAGTAGGGGGGACTGAAGCTTTCTTT
CDR3 protein: CASSQVGGTEAFF
D gene: .
V gene: TRBV3-1
clone size: many
J gene: TRBJ1-1

CDR3 DNA: TGTGCCAGCAGTGATCGCCCCAGGACTGTCAACCGCACAGATACGCAGTATTTT
CDR3 protein: CASSDRPRTVNRTDTQYF
D gene: .
V gene: TRBV25-1
clone size: many
J gene: TRBJ2-3

CDR3 DNA: TGTGCCAGCAGCTTAGTAGCGCTTAGCGGTGATACGCAGTATTTT
CDR3 protein: CASSLVALSGDTQYF
D gene: .
V gene: TRBV11-2
clone size: many
J gene: TRBJ2-3

CDR3 DNA: TGTGCCAGCAGCGTACCGGGGGGGATTGAAAAACTGTTTTTT
CDR3 protein: CASSVPGGIEKLFF
D gene: .
V gene: TRBV11-2
clone size: .
J gene: TRBJ1-4

CDR3 DNA: TGTGCCAGCTCGGAAGGTGATGGCTACACCTTC
CDR3 protein: CASSEGDGYTF
D gene: .
V gene: TRBV28
clone size: .
J gene: TRBJ1-2

CDR3 DNA: TGTGCCAGCAGCTTAGGGGGGGGGCCTGGCTCTGGAAACACCATATATTTT
CDR3 protein: CASSLGGGPGSGNTIYF
D gene: .
V gene: TRBV7-6
clone size: many
J gene: TRBJ1-3

CDR3 DNA: TGTGCCAGCTCACTTAGCGGTACGTCCACAGATACGCAGTATTTT
CDR3 protein: CASSLSGTSTDTQYF
D gene: .
V gene: TRBV18
clone size: few
J gene: TRBJ2-3

CDR3 DNA: TGCAGTGCAGCCTTTGGGTTCGTAGCAGATACGCAGTATTTT
CDR3 protein: CSAAFGFVADTQYF
D gene: .
V gene: TRBV20-1
clone size: .
J gene: TRBJ2-3

CDR3 DNA: TGTGCCAGCAGTTTTCGGGGGGAATTCTCTGAAGCTTTCTTT
CDR3 protein: CASSFRGEFSEAFF
D gene: .
V gene: TRBV12-3/TRBV12-4
clone size: many
J gene: TRBJ1-1